The entry below gives a single T cell receptor (beta chain) sequence along with its context. What it recognizes is unknown. This entry belongs to a study of cytomegalovirus exposure and HLA in healthy donors. CDR1 and CDR2 (germline): MGHRA, YSYEKL. The CDR3 covers 14 residues. Study outcomes and limitations: Several top significant clusters appeared, in a later analysis, to be linked to common viral pathogens.

PCR amplification relied on 60 Vbeta primers (plus 13 Jbeta primers). Libraries were prepared by immunoSEQ multiplex PCR; TCRdb keeps only in-frame clonotypes and omits some of them. Altogether more than 85,000 clones are present, 60% to 70% being singletons, with the ten largest covering approximately 6%. This sequence was found in a woman aged 25 to 39 in good health and CMV-seronegative. The specimen was PBMCs. This chain joins TRBV4-1 and TRBJ2-5; the match to TRBD1 covers 9 bases. The assigned J gene may be wrong: the sequence end matches TRBJ2-7 better. The CDR3 reads CASSLGTGTYEQYF. The CDR3 DNA is TGCGCCAGCAGCCTGGGGACAGGGACCTACGAGCAGTACTTC.